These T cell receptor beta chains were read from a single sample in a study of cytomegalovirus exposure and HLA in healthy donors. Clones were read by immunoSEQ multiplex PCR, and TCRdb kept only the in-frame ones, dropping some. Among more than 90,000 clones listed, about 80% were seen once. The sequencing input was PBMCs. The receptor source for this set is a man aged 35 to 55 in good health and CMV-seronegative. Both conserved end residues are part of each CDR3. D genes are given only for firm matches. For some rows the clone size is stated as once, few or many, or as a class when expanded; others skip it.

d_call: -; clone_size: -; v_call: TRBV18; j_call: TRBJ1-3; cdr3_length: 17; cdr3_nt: TGTGCCAGCTCACCACCGAACAGGGCTATCTCTGGAAACACCATATATTTT; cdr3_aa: CASSPPNRAISGNTIYF
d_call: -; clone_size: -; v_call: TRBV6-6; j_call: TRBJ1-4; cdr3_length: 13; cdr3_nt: TGTGCCAGCACCCAGGACAGAAATGAAAAACTGTTTTTT; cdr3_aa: CASTQDRNEKLFF
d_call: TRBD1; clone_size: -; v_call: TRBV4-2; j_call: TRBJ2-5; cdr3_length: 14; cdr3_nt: TGTGCCAGCAGCCAACGCGACAGGGGGGAGACCCAGTACTTC; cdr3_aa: CASSQRDRGETQYF
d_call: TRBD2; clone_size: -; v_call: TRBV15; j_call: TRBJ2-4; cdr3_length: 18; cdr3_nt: TGTGCCACCAGCAGAGAGATGGTGGCGGGGGGCCGAAAAAACATTCAGTACTTC; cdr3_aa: CATSREMVAGGRKNIQYF
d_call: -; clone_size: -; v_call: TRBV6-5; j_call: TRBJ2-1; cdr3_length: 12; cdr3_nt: TGTGCCAGCAGCCTACCAGGGGGAGGAGTGTTCTTC; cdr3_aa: CASSLPGGGVFF
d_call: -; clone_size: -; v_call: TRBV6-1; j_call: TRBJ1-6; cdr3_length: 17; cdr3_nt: TGTGCCAGCAGTGAAATCCTAATCCGGGTCTTTTATTCACCCCTCCACTTT; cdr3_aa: CASSEILIRVFYSPLHF
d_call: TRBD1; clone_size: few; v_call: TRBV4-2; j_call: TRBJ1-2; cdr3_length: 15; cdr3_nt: TGTGCCAGCAGCCAAGACCGGGACAGGGGACCTGGCTACACCTTC; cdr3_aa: CASSQDRDRGPGYTF
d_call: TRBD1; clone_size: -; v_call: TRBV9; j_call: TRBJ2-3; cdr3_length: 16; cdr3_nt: TGTGCCAGCAGCCTCGGGGGGACAGGGGGCATCGATACGCAGTATTTT; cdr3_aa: CASSLGGTGGIDTQYF
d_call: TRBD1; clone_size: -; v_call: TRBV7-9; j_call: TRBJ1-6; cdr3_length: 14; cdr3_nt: TGTGCCAGCAGCCACGACAGGGGGCAATCACCCCTCCACTTT; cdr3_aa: CASSHDRGQSPLHF
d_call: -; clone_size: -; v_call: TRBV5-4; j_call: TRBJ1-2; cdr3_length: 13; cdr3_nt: TGTGCCAGCAGCTTAGACAGTAACTATGGCTACACCTTC; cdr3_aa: CASSLDSNYGYTF